This T cell receptor beta chain came from a study of blood T cells in healthy people across ages. Study outcomes and limitations: Diversity figures based on one million T cells were deemed too low.

About this clonotype: As yet, its antigen is unknown.

A sample-barcoded 5' primer and a J-beta primer mix were used in a second PCR of roughly 7 to 11 cycles. TCRdb reprocessed the 5' RACE reads via MiXCR and lists one record per CDR3 protein. Of 800,000 to 950,000 distinct CDR3 sequences listed, about 29% are singletons. The CDR3 consists of 15 residues. The V end lost 3 bases, the J end lost 6 bases, and 18 bases lay between the germline ends. In germline, CDR1 is SGHDT, CDR2 YYEEEE. These data also featured in a second study, about T cells of mothers and their children.

The specimen was blood. V gene TRBV5-6 combines with J gene TRBJ1-2, with D perhaps TRBD1 (6 bases). The receptor's source is a woman between 35 and 50 years old in good health. The CDR3 sequence is CASSYLSLRTDGYTF. As DNA, the CDR3 is TGTGCCAGCAGCTATCTCTCGTTACGGACAGATGGCTACACCTTC.